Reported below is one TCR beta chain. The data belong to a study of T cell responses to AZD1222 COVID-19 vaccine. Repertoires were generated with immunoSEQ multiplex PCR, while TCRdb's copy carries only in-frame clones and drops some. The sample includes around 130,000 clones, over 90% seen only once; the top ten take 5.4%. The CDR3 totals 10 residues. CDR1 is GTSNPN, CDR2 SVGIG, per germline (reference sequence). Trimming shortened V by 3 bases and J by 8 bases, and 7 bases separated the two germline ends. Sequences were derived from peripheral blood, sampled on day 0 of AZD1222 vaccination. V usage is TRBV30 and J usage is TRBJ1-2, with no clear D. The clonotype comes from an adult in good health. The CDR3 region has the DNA TGTGCCTGGAGCCCTCCGGGCTACACCTTC. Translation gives CAWSPPGYTF.